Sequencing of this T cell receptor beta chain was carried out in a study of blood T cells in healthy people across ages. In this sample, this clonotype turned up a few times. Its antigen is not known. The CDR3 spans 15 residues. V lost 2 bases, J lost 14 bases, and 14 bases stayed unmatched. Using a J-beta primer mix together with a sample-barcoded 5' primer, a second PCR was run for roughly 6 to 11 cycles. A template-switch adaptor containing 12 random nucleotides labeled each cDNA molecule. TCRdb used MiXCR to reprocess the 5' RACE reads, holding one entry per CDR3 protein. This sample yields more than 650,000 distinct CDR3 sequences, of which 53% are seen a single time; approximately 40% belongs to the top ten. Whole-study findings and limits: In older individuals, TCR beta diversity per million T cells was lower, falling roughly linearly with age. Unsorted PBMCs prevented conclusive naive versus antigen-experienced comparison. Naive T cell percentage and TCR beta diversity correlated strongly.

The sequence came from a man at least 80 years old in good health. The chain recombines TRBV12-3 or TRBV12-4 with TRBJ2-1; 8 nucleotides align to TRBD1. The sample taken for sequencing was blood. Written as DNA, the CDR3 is TGTGCCAGCAGTTTACGGCTGGACAGGGTCTCGGGGGAGTTCTTC. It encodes CASSLRLDRVSGEFF.